One sample yielded the 20 T cell receptor beta chains listed below, sequenced in a study of blood T cell repertoires in COVID-19. Only in-frame clones appear in the TCRdb table, and some are missing; sequencing was by immunoSEQ multiplex PCR. The table records approximately 230,000 clones, around nine tenths of them present only once. Sequenced: PBMCs or T cells enriched from blood (not recorded which). These receptor sequences come from a woman aged 30 to 39 who had recovered from COVID-19.

The V call is TRBV9, the J call TRBJ2-6; TRBD2 might be the D (5 bases). Germline V CDR1 and CDR2: SGDLS, YYNGEE. The CDR3 has 16 amino acids. V was shortened by 0 bases and J by 2 bases, with 9 bases between the two germline ends. The CDR3 reads CASSVVPGAGANVLTF. CDR3 nucleotide sequence: TGTGCCAGCAGCGTAGTACCCGGGGCTGGGGCCAACGTCCTGACTTTC.

V and J are TRBV6-5 and TRBJ2-1; D gene ambiguous. V lost 5 bases and J lost 9, with 8 bases in between. CDR3 length: 11 residues. Looked up from germline, CDR1 is MNHEY and CDR2 is SVGAGI. The CDR3 spells CASSRLGEQFF. The CDR3 coding sequence is TGTGCCAGCAGTCGTCTAGGTGAGCAGTTCTTC.

J is TRBJ1-5 and V is TRBV30; 9 positions agree with TRBD1. Trimming at V came to 3 bases and at J to 7 bases, leaving 7 bases not matched to a gene. The CDR3 is made up of 14 amino acids. The germline gives CDR1 GTSNPN, CDR2 SVGIG (reference sequence). CDR3 in DNA: TGTGCCTGGAGCCGGGACAGGGAAGGCCAGCCCCAGCATTTT. Translating gives CAWSRDREGQPQHF.

This clone was recorded a few times. This chain uses TRBV9 with TRBJ1-1; D ambiguous. V lost 4 bases to trimming and J lost 0 bases, with 7 bases between them. Germline V lookup: CDR1 SGDLS, CDR2 YYNGEE. This CDR3 region has 13 residues. CDR3 DNA sequence: TGTGCCAGCAGCATATCCGTGAACACTGAAGCTTTCTTT. Translating it yields CASSISVNTEAFF.

CDR3 in amino acids: CASSLGPRGGRDTQYF. CDR3 DNA: TGTGCCAGCAGCTTAGGGCCCAGAGGCGGGAGAGATACGCAGTATTTT. The V call is TRBV11-2, the J call TRBJ2-3; 7 nucleotides line up with TRBD2. Trimming at V came to 1 base and at J to 5 bases, leaving 9 bases not matched to a gene. Germline V CDR1 and CDR2: SGHAT, FQNNGV. CDR3 length equals 16 residues.

The V call is TRBV19, the J call TRBJ2-6; 9 positions agree with TRBD1. The CDR3 length is 15 residues. The trim removed 4 bases at V and 2 bases at J, leaving 0 bases unmatched. The V gene's germline CDR1 is LNHDA and CDR2 SQIVND (reference sequence). CDR3: CASSRDRAGANVLTF. The CDR3 region has the DNA TGTGCCAGTAGTAGGGACAGGGCTGGGGCCAACGTCCTGACTTTC.

The chain uses TRBV28 and TRBJ2-7; possible D gene TRBD1, 6 bases. This CDR3 spans 13 amino acids. CDR1 and CDR2 (germline): MDHEN, SYDVKM. The V end lost 6 bases, the J end lost 2 bases, and 11 bases lay between the germline ends. The CDR3 reads CASSEGTTYEQYF. CDR3 sequence (DNA): TGTGCCAGCAGCGAGGGGACAACCTACGAGCAGTACTTC.

The V call is TRBV6-1, the J call TRBJ2-3; perhaps TRBD1 as D (6 bases). Germline lookup yields CDR1 MNHNS and CDR2 SASEGT. The CDR3 runs 16 residues. Trimming left V 2 bases short and J 0 bases short, with 12 bases between. CDR3 DNA sequence: TGTGCCAGCAGTGAAAACAGGGTGTTGAGCACAGATACGCAGTATTTT. Protein: CASSENRVLSTDTQYF.

This clone was detected once. The chain recombines TRBV29-1 with TRBJ2-3, with TRBD2 matching 10 bases. The V and J ends lost 7 bases and 4 bases, in that order; junction bases with no gene match: 11. The CDR3 loop spans 15 amino acids. The germline V gene has CDR1 SQVTM and CDR2 ANQGSEA. CDR3 DNA: TGCAGCGCCCGTCTAGCGGGAGAACCCCCAGATACGCAGTATTTT. Encoded protein: CSARLAGEPPDTQYF.

As to this clone: Different DNA sequences within this sample yield the same CDR3. This chain joins TRBV27 and TRBJ2-7, with 7 positions matching TRBD2. Germline-derived CDR1 and CDR2 are MNHEY and SMNVEV (reference sequence). The CDR3 is 13 amino acids. Trimming took 6 bases from V and 2 from J; bases not matched to a gene: 4. Here the CDR3 reads CASSRDYPYEQYF. The DNA for the CDR3 is TGTGCCAGCAGCAGGGACTATCCCTACGAGCAGTACTTC.

The chain links TRBV19 to TRBJ1-1; D possibly corresponds to TRBD1 (6 bases). V was pared by 0 bases and J by 5 bases, with 25 bases between. The CDR3 runs 19 residues. Per germline, CDR1 LNHDA and CDR2 SQIVND (reference sequence). CDR3 nucleotides: TGTGCCAGTAGTATAGATCGGCCAACTGGGACAACTGAACGAACTGAAGCTTTCTTT. Residues: CASSIDRPTGTTERTEAFF.

This clone occurred once. The V call is TRBV7-3, the J call TRBJ2-2; 9 nucleotides align to TRBD2. This CDR3 contains 16 residues. In germline, CDR1 is SGHTA, CDR2 FQGTGA. After removal of 3 bases from V and 5 bases from J, the junction contained 7 bases not matched to a gene. In DNA form, the CDR3 reads TGTGCCAGCAGCTTCAGTAGCGGGAGTCAGACCGGGGAGCTGTTTTTT. Residues: CASSFSSGSQTGELFF. Full variable domain (rest looked up from reference TRBV7-3 and TRBJ2-2): GAGVSQTPSNKVTEKGKYVELRCDPISGHTALYWYRQSLGQGPEFLIYFQGTGAADDSGLPNDRFFAVRPEGSVSTLKIQRTERGDSAVYLCASSFSSGSQTGELFFGEGSRLTVL.

This chain joins TRBV7-2 and TRBJ1-2; D ambiguous. In germline, CDR1 is SGHTA, CDR2 FQGNSA. Between the trimmed V and J ends, which lost 5 bases and 4 bases, there was a span of 17 bases. This CDR3 comprises 15 residues. CDR3 protein: CASSAGGQSLYGYTF. The CDR3, as DNA: TGTGCCAGCAGCGCGGGCGGCCAGTCGCTCTATGGCTACACCTTC. The entire variable domain, with the rest obtained from reference TRBV7-2 and TRBJ1-2, is as follows: GAGVSQSPSNKVTEKGKDVELRCDPISGHTALYWYRQSLGQGLEFLIYFQGNSAPDKSGLPSDRFSAERTGGSVSTLTIQRTQQEDSAVYLCASSAGGQSLYGYTFGSGTRLTVV.

V is TRBV6-2 or TRBV6-3 and J is TRBJ2-2; the match to TRBD1 covers 8 bases. CDR1 is MNHEY and CDR2 is SVGEGT in the germline V gene. V shed 0 bases, J shed 7 bases, and the junction held 7 bases outside the gene matches. The CDR3 length is 16 residues. CDR3 DNA sequence: TGTGCCAGCAGTTACTCTGGCAGGGGGCTTGTCGGGGAGCTGTTTTTT. Translation: CASSYSGRGLVGELFF.

This chain links TRBV25-1 with TRBJ2-2; D unresolved. V was trimmed by 5 bases and J by 3 bases, leaving 7 bases between them. The germline V gene encodes CDR1 MGHDK and CDR2 SYGVNS. The CDR3 contains 13 residues. The CDR3 sequence: CASSSRDTGELFF. In nucleotides, the CDR3 is TGTGCCAGCAGTAGTCGGGACACCGGGGAGCTGTTTTTT.

This chain connects TRBV3-1 (or the pseudogene TRBV3-2) to TRBJ2-7; D not resolved. The CDR3 sequence is 16 residues long. The V gene's germline CDR1 is LGHDT and CDR2 YNNKEL (reference sequence). V was clipped by 0 bases and J by 4 bases, with 16 bases between them. The CDR3 DNA reads as TGTGCCAGCAGCCAAGATTCGCAGTTACTAAAATACGAGCAGTACTTC. Translated, it gives CASSQDSQLLKYEQYF.

The genes are TRBV9 and TRBJ1-1; D not certain. V was clipped by 4 bases and J by 2 bases, with 12 bases between them. The CDR3 is 14 residues long. CDR1 SGDLS and CDR2 YYNGEE come from the germline V gene. The CDR3 DNA sequence: TGTGCCAGCAGCCCACAGATGCTTAACACTGAAGCTTTCTTT. It encodes CASSPQMLNTEAFF.

CDR3 amino acids: CATTQTGGRSDTQYF. CDR3 nucleotides: TGTGCCACCACTCAGACAGGGGGGCGGTCAGATACGCAGTATTTT. This rearrangement joins TRBV15 to TRBJ2-3, with 9 bases fitting TRBD1. After removal of 7 bases from V and 4 bases from J, the junction contained 9 bases not matched to a gene. Germline values: CDR1 LNHNV, CDR2 YYDKDF (reference sequence). CDR3 size: 15 residues.

This chain links TRBV7-9 with TRBJ2-3, with TRBD1 matching 7 bases. The CDR3 extends over 14 amino acids. In germline, CDR1 is SEHNR, CDR2 FQNEAQ (reference sequence). V lost 4 bases to trimming and J lost 6 bases; unmatched junction nucleotides: 7. In DNA form, the CDR3 reads TGTGCCAGCAGCTACCTAGGGGGCGCGGATACGCAGTATTTT. Amino acids: CASSYLGGADTQYF.

This clone has a single count. The CDR3 bases are TGTGCCAGCAGTTCCTCGGGACAGGGGGCAAGTGAAGCTTTCTTT. This sequence encodes CASSSSGQGASEAFF. The rearrangement uses TRBV6-5 and TRBJ1-1, with 12 bases that match TRBD1. The CDR3 length is 15 residues. Trimming took 4 bases from V and 7 from J; bases not matched to a gene: 7. Per the germline V gene, CDR1 is MNHEY and CDR2 is SVGAGI.